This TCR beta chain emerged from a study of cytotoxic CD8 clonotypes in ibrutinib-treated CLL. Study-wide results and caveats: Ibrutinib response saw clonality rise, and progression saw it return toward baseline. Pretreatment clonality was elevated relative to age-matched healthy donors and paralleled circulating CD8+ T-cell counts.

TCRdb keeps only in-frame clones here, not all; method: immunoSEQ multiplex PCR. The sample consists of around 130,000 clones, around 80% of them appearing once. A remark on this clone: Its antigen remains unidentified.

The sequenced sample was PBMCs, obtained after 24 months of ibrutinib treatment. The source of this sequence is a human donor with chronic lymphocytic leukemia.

DNA for the CDR3: TGTGCCAGCGCCTCCTGGGGGGCGGATGAAAAACTGTTTTTT. Translating it yields CASASWGADEKLFF. V is TRBV11-2 and J is TRBJ1-4; D possibly corresponds to TRBD1 (6 bases). CDR3 length: 14 residues. CDR1 SGHAT and CDR2 FQNNGV come from the germline V gene. The germline V and J ends were trimmed by 8 bases and 6 bases, with 16 bases remaining between them.